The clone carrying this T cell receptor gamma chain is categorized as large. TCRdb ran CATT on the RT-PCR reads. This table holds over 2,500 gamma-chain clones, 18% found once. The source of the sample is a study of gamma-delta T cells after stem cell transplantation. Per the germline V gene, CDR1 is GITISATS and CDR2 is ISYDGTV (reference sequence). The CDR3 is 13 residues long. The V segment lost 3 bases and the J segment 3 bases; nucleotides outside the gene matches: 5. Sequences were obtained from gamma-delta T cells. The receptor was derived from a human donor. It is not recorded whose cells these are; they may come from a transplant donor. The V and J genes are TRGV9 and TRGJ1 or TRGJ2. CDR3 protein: CALWETIYYKKLF. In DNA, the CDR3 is TGTGCCTTGTGGGAGACTATTTATTATAAGAAACTCTTT.